The rows below give T cell receptor beta chains drawn from one sample of a study of read filtering for tumor transcriptome and immune sequencing. Each CDR3 protein gets one entry after TCRdb re-called the reads with MiXCR. The sample lists some 130,000 distinct CDR3 sequences, 13% occurring once. The sample taken for sequencing was a population of CD138-negative cells sorted from bone marrow. Receptor source: a donor at least 40 years old with multiple myeloma. Both conserved end residues are part of each CDR3. Each record gives: clone size, V gene, D gene, J gene, CDR3 protein, CDR3 DNA. D genes are given only for firm matches. Not all rows give a size; the values are once, few, many and, for expanded clones, a class.

abundance: many; v_gene: TRBV20-1; d_gene: TRBD2; j_gene: TRBJ2-5; CDR3aa: CSARERGLAVETQYF; CDR3nt: TGCAGTGCTAGAGAAAGGGGTCTAGCGGTAGAGACCCAGTACTTC
abundance: many; v_gene: TRBV4-3; d_gene: TRBD1; j_gene: TRBJ2-2; CDR3aa: CASSLGQGGTGELFF; CDR3nt: TGCGCCAGCAGCCTCGGACAGGGGGGCACCGGGGAGCTGTTTTTT
abundance: many; v_gene: TRBV12-3/TRBV12-4; d_gene: .; j_gene: TRBJ1-2; CDR3aa: CASHWFGGYTF; CDR3nt: TGTGCCAGCCACTGGTTTGGGGGCTACACCTTC
abundance: once; v_gene: TRBV24-1; d_gene: TRBD2; j_gene: TRBJ2-3; CDR3aa: CATSEKGTSARTDTQYF; CDR3nt: TGTGCCACCAGTGAAAAAGGGACTAGCGCGAGGACTGATACGCAGTATTTT
abundance: .; v_gene: TRBV12-3/TRBV12-4; d_gene: TRBD2; j_gene: TRBJ2-1; CDR3aa: CANSNFAGGPSYNGQFF; CDR3nt: TGTGCCAACAGTAATTTTGCGGGAGGGCCTTCCTACAATGGGCAGTTCTTC
abundance: many; v_gene: TRBV10-3; d_gene: TRBD1; j_gene: TRBJ2-1; CDR3aa: CAISEPDRGPHNEQFF; CDR3nt: TGTGCCATCAGCGAGCCGGACAGGGGGCCCCACAATGAGCAGTTCTTC
abundance: many; v_gene: TRBV29-1; d_gene: TRBD2; j_gene: TRBJ2-3; CDR3aa: CSVETGGADTQYF; CDR3nt: TGCAGCGTTGAAACGGGAGGGGCAGATACGCAGTATTTT
abundance: many; v_gene: TRBV7-2; d_gene: .; j_gene: TRBJ2-1; CDR3aa: CASSLDNEQFF; CDR3nt: TGTGCCAGCAGCTTAGACAATGAGCAGTTCTTC
abundance: .; v_gene: TRBV19; d_gene: .; j_gene: TRBJ2-2; CDR3aa: CASSIPQGPGEQFF; CDR3nt: TGTGCCAGTAGTATACCCCAGGGCCCCGGGGAGCAGTTCTTT
abundance: many; v_gene: TRBV13; d_gene: TRBD2; j_gene: TRBJ2-1; CDR3aa: CASSLGSGGLDEQFF; CDR3nt: TGTGCCAGCAGCTTAGGGTCGGGAGGCTTAGATGAGCAGTTCTTC
abundance: many; v_gene: TRBV5-5; d_gene: .; j_gene: TRBJ2-7; CDR3aa: CASSLASWDYEQYF; CDR3nt: TGTGCCAGCAGCTTGGCCTCTTGGGACTACGAGCAGTACTTC
abundance: many; v_gene: TRBV5-1; d_gene: .; j_gene: TRBJ2-7; CDR3aa: CASSLGGTKAYEQYF; CDR3nt: TGCGCCAGCAGCTTGGGTGGGACAAAAGCCTACGAGCAGTACTTC
abundance: many; v_gene: TRBV5-5; d_gene: .; j_gene: TRBJ1-1; CDR3aa: CASSPRNGPNTEAFF; CDR3nt: TGTGCCAGCAGCCCCAGGAACGGACCGAACACTGAAGCTTTCTTT
abundance: many; v_gene: TRBV25-1; d_gene: .; j_gene: TRBJ1-1; CDR3aa: CASSKGLNTEAFF; CDR3nt: TGTGCCAGCAGTAAAGGATTGAACACTGAAGCTTTCTTT
abundance: many; v_gene: TRBV10-3; d_gene: TRBD2; j_gene: TRBJ2-3; CDR3aa: CAISAGPSTDTQYF; CDR3nt: TGTGCCATCTCAGCGGGACCTAGCACAGATACGCAGTATTTT
abundance: .; v_gene: TRBV2; d_gene: .; j_gene: TRBJ2-2; CDR3aa: CASSQDRNTGELFF; CDR3nt: TGTGCCAGCAGCCAGGACAGGAACACCGGGGAGCTGTTTTTT
abundance: many; v_gene: TRBV2; d_gene: TRBD2; j_gene: TRBJ2-3; CDR3aa: CASSEEQAGGTDTQYF; CDR3nt: TGTGCCAGCAGTGAGGAACAAGCGGGAGGCACAGATACGCAGTATTTT
abundance: few; v_gene: TRBV7-3; d_gene: .; j_gene: TRBJ2-2; CDR3aa: CASSLGVAGELFF; CDR3nt: TGTGCCAGCAGCTTAGGGGTGGCCGGGGAGCTGTTTTTT
abundance: many; v_gene: TRBV19; d_gene: TRBD1; j_gene: TRBJ2-7; CDR3aa: CASSSPETGWYEQYF; CDR3nt: TGTGCCAGTAGTTCTCCGGAGACAGGGTGGTACGAGCAGTACTTC
abundance: many; v_gene: TRBV12-3/TRBV12-4; d_gene: TRBD2; j_gene: TRBJ2-1; CDR3aa: CASSTAQVAGADEQFF; CDR3nt: TGTGCCAGCAGTACAGCCCAGGTGGCGGGAGCGGATGAGCAGTTCTTC
abundance: many; v_gene: TRBV5-6; d_gene: .; j_gene: TRBJ2-1; CDR3aa: CASSLDGNSYNEQFF; CDR3nt: TGTGCCAGCAGCTTGGATGGGAATTCCTACAATGAGCAGTTCTTC
abundance: many; v_gene: TRBV30; d_gene: TRBD1; j_gene: TRBJ1-5; CDR3aa: CAWTGQGNQPQHF; CDR3nt: TGTGCCTGGACCGGACAGGGGAATCAGCCCCAGCATTTT
abundance: many; v_gene: TRBV24-1; d_gene: TRBD1; j_gene: TRBJ1-2; CDR3aa: CATRGQGNYGYTF; CDR3nt: TGTGCCACCAGAGGACAGGGGAACTATGGCTACACCTTC
abundance: many; v_gene: TRBV11-2; d_gene: .; j_gene: TRBJ2-3; CDR3aa: CASSPSSGSSDTQYF; CDR3nt: TGTGCCAGCAGCCCGAGTTCCGGGAGCTCAGATACGCAGTATTTT
abundance: many; v_gene: TRBV7-9; d_gene: .; j_gene: TRBJ2-1; CDR3aa: CASMDRDYHNEQFF; CDR3nt: TGTGCCAGCATGGATAGGGATTATCACAATGAGCAGTTCTTC
abundance: many; v_gene: TRBV9; d_gene: .; j_gene: TRBJ2-7; CDR3aa: CASSDGTGDEQYF; CDR3nt: TGTGCCAGCAGCGACGGGACGGGGGACGAGCAGTACTTC
abundance: few; v_gene: TRBV19; d_gene: .; j_gene: TRBJ2-7; CDR3aa: CASRHFQGGEQYF; CDR3nt: TGTGCCAGTAGGCATTTCCAAGGGGGCGAGCAGTACTTC
abundance: many; v_gene: TRBV9; d_gene: .; j_gene: TRBJ1-1; CDR3aa: CASSVEPGNTEAFF; CDR3nt: TGTGCCAGCAGCGTAGAACCGGGTAACACTGAAGCTTTCTTT
abundance: many; v_gene: TRBV15; d_gene: .; j_gene: TRBJ2-1; CDR3aa: CATSSRAATYNEQFF; CDR3nt: TGTGCCACCAGCAGTCGGGCAGCGACGTACAATGAGCAGTTCTTC
abundance: many; v_gene: TRBV7-2; d_gene: TRBD1; j_gene: TRBJ1-5; CDR3aa: CASSFGDSNYQPQHF; CDR3nt: TGTGCCAGCAGCTTCGGGGACAGTAATTATCAGCCCCAGCATTTT
abundance: many; v_gene: TRBV29-1; d_gene: .; j_gene: TRBJ1-2; CDR3aa: CSVDQPIPYGYTF; CDR3nt: TGCAGCGTTGATCAGCCCATTCCTTATGGCTACACCTTC
abundance: many; v_gene: TRBV10-3; d_gene: .; j_gene: TRBJ2-5; CDR3aa: CAIRQGRGEETQYF; CDR3nt: TGTGCCATCAGACAGGGTCGAGGAGAAGAGACCCAGTACTTC
abundance: many; v_gene: TRBV4-2; d_gene: TRBD1; j_gene: TRBJ2-7; CDR3aa: CASSPGQGGEQYF; CDR3nt: TGTGCCAGCAGCCCGGGACAGGGTGGCGAGCAGTACTTC
abundance: many; v_gene: TRBV20-1; d_gene: .; j_gene: TRBJ2-7; CDR3aa: CSARSHEYEQYF; CDR3nt: TGCAGTGCTAGATCTCACGAGTACGAGCAGTACTTC
abundance: .; v_gene: TRBV5-4; d_gene: .; j_gene: TRBJ2-1; CDR3aa: CASSDWTNQGDEKFF; CDR3nt: TGTGCCAGCAGCGACTGGACTAACCAGGGCGATGAGAAGTTCTTC
abundance: many; v_gene: TRBV10-3; d_gene: .; j_gene: TRBJ2-1; CDR3aa: CAISVGQLNEQFF; CDR3nt: TGTGCCATCAGTGTCGGACAGCTCAATGAGCAGTTCTTC
abundance: many; v_gene: TRBV20-1; d_gene: TRBD1; j_gene: TRBJ1-1; CDR3aa: CSAREQGASRSEAFF; CDR3nt: TGCAGTGCTAGAGAACAGGGGGCATCAAGGTCTGAAGCTTTCTTT
abundance: few; v_gene: TRBV10-3; d_gene: TRBD2; j_gene: TRBJ2-3; CDR3aa: CAITPGTSGTDTQYF; CDR3nt: TGTGCCATCACTCCCGGGACTAGCGGCACAGATACGCAGTATTTT
abundance: many; v_gene: TRBV19; d_gene: TRBD1; j_gene: TRBJ2-6; CDR3aa: CASRTGDGANVLTF; CDR3nt: TGTGCCAGTAGGACAGGGGACGGGGCCAACGTCCTGACTTTC
abundance: few; v_gene: TRBV19; d_gene: .; j_gene: TRBJ2-1; CDR3aa: CASSIGRGANSYNEQFF; CDR3nt: TGTGCCAGTAGTATAGGAAGGGGGGCAAACTCCTACAATGAGCAGTTCTTC
abundance: .; v_gene: TRBV6-1; d_gene: .; j_gene: TRBJ1-5; CDR3aa: CASNETPDMGNQPQHF; CDR3nt: TGTGCCAGCAACGAAACCCCCGACATGGGCAATCAGCCCCAGCATTTT
abundance: many; v_gene: TRBV20-1; d_gene: .; j_gene: TRBJ2-1; CDR3aa: CSARKGAYNEQFF; CDR3nt: TGCAGTGCTAGAAAGGGGGCCTACAATGAGCAGTTCTTC
abundance: many; v_gene: TRBV9; d_gene: .; j_gene: TRBJ1-5; CDR3aa: CASSGDSNQPQHF; CDR3nt: TGTGCCAGCAGCGGGGATAGCAATCAGCCCCAGCATTTT
abundance: many; v_gene: TRBV14; d_gene: TRBD2; j_gene: TRBJ2-1; CDR3aa: CASSQDSWLAGAQLYNEQFF; CDR3nt: TGTGCCAGCAGCCAAGACAGTTGGCTAGCGGGAGCCCAACTCTACAATGAGCAGTTCTTC
abundance: few; v_gene: TRBV12-3/TRBV12-4; d_gene: .; j_gene: TRBJ1-5; CDR3aa: CASSSGGGPANQPQHF; CDR3nt: TGTGCCAGCAGCTCCGGGGGAGGCCCGGCCAATCAGCCCCAGCATTTT
abundance: .; v_gene: TRBV20-1; d_gene: TRBD2; j_gene: TRBJ2-2; CDR3aa: CSAREGGSTGELFF; CDR3nt: TGCAGTGCTAGGGAGGGCGGGAGCACCGGGGAGCTGTTTTTT
abundance: many; v_gene: TRBV18; d_gene: .; j_gene: TRBJ1-1; CDR3aa: CASSRGAGNTEAFF; CDR3nt: TGTGCCAGCTCACGGGGTGCGGGGAACACTGAAGCTTTCTTT
abundance: many; v_gene: TRBV5-1; d_gene: TRBD2; j_gene: TRBJ2-1; CDR3aa: CASSAQREGRNEQFF; CDR3nt: TGCGCCAGCAGCGCCCAGCGGGAGGGCCGTAATGAGCAGTTCTTC
abundance: many; v_gene: TRBV9; d_gene: .; j_gene: TRBJ2-7; CDR3aa: CASSLIGTPLDEQYF; CDR3nt: TGTGCCAGCAGCCTTATAGGGACTCCCTTAGACGAGCAGTACTTC
abundance: many; v_gene: TRBV20-1; d_gene: TRBD2; j_gene: TRBJ2-7; CDR3aa: CSVTPGGRPYEQYF; CDR3nt: TGCAGTGTTACTCCCGGGGGGAGGCCCTACGAGCAGTACTTC
abundance: many; v_gene: TRBV6-5; d_gene: TRBD2; j_gene: TRBJ2-5; CDR3aa: CASTSSGTHQETQYF; CDR3nt: TGTGCCAGCACCTCTAGCGGGACCCATCAAGAGACCCAGTACTTC
abundance: few; v_gene: TRBV19; d_gene: TRBD2; j_gene: TRBJ2-1; CDR3aa: CASSITSGGRSYNEQFF; CDR3nt: TGTGCCAGTAGTATCACTAGCGGGGGCCGCTCCTACAATGAGCAGTTCTTC
abundance: .; v_gene: TRBV7-2; d_gene: .; j_gene: TRBJ1-1; CDR3aa: CASSLLGAGAEAFF; CDR3nt: TGTGCCAGCAGCCTCCTCGGGGCAGGCGCTGAAGCTTTCTTT
abundance: many; v_gene: TRBV3-1; d_gene: .; j_gene: TRBJ2-5; CDR3aa: CASSQDPWVAQETQYF; CDR3nt: TGTGCCAGCAGCCAAGATCCGTGGGTAGCGCAAGAGACCCAGTACTTC
abundance: many; v_gene: TRBV24-1; d_gene: TRBD1; j_gene: TRBJ2-1; CDR3aa: CATSDLPGTGGFDEQFF; CDR3nt: TGTGCCACCAGTGATTTACCTGGGACAGGGGGCTTCGATGAGCAGTTCTTC
abundance: many; v_gene: TRBV27; d_gene: .; j_gene: TRBJ2-7; CDR3aa: CASSLAPDSSYEQYF; CDR3nt: TGTGCCAGCAGTTTAGCCCCGGATAGCTCCTACGAGCAGTACTTC
abundance: many; v_gene: TRBV4-1; d_gene: .; j_gene: TRBJ1-5; CDR3aa: CASSQVLLLPQHF; CDR3nt: TGCGCCAGCAGCCAAGTTCTACTGCTGCCCCAGCATTTT
abundance: many; v_gene: TRBV6-5; d_gene: .; j_gene: TRBJ1-1; CDR3aa: CASSKGQLLAEAFF; CDR3nt: TGTGCCAGCTCCAAGGGACAACTTTTGGCTGAAGCTTTCTTT
abundance: few; v_gene: TRBV27; d_gene: .; j_gene: TRBJ2-7; CDR3aa: CASNSAFSYEQYF; CDR3nt: TGTGCCAGCAATTCAGCTTTCTCCTACGAGCAGTACTTC